This T cell receptor (beta chain) was retrieved from a study of shared clonotypes between healthy human individuals. Findings of the study overall: Limited genetic and exposure-history diversity came from having few donors.

Data came from immunoSEQ multiplex PCR; TCRdb stores just in-frame clones and leaves some out. The sample lists about 580,000 clones; roughly 98% were seen once. On this clone itself: Its antigen remains unknown. Distinct nucleotide sequences in the sample also encode this CDR3.

CD45RO-negative, CCR7-positively selected cells formed the naive CD8 fraction, excluding terminally differentiated effector memory CD45RA+ cells. Germline V lookup: CDR1 SGHRS, CDR2 YFSETQ. Trimming stripped 0 bases from V and 1 base from J, with 12 bases between. The CDR3 has 16 residues. The sequence was collected from a man aged 30 to 39 in good health. This chain links TRBV5-1 with TRBJ2-3; D is possibly TRBD2 (5 bases). The specimen was naive CD8+ T cells sorted from blood. CDR3 region: CASSLVVAGGTDTQYF. Written as DNA, the CDR3 is TGCGCCAGCAGCTTGGTGGTTGCCGGGGGCACAGATACGCAGTATTTT.